This T cell receptor beta chain was recovered during a study of blood T cells in healthy people across ages (dated by TCRdb to between 2015 and 2016). About the study as a whole: Template switching captured roughly one uniquely barcoded TCR beta cDNA molecule per two T cells in model experiments. The donors were split into four age groups: young (average around 15 years), middle-aged (nearly 40), aged (about 62) and long-lived (under 90). The study measured age-related changes in TCR beta repertoire diversity using deep sequencing normalized with unique cDNA molecular identifiers. For two donors (one aged 18 to 30 and one aged 80 or older), the study analyzed two additional independent replicas of 1 million unique cDNA reads from the same blood draw. To avoid experimental bias, donors of different ages were distributed randomly across sequencing lanes.

Libraries were prepared through 5' RACE. The listed sequencing device is Illumina HiSeq 2500. A second PCR of roughly 6 to 11 cycles was run with a J-beta primer mix and a sample-barcoded 5' primer. A template-switch 5' adaptor carrying 12 random nucleotides introduced a unique molecular identifier onto each TCR beta cDNA molecule. At least 2.5 million CDR3-containing paired-end reads were obtained from each sample. First-strand cDNA synthesis was performed from all RNA using the Mint cDNA synthesis kit, with priming by a TRBC-specific oligonucleotide. After uracil-DNA glycosylase treatment, a first 18-cycle PCR used universal primers M1SS and BC2_uni_R on all cDNA. Per the authors' processing: Each sample was normalized by randomly selecting 1 million high-quality reads, each carrying a distinct molecular identifier. Reads with shared molecular identifiers were discarded instead of being binned into consensus sequences. MiTCR, set to a Q25 quality threshold and the strictest error-elimination algorithm, was used for CDR3 identification, clonotype clustering and error correction. A nonparametric unseen species model with Euler transformation was used to estimate lower-bound total TCR beta diversity. The raw public reads went through TCRdb reprocessing: fastp at Q25, MiXCR clone calling, in-frame beta chains kept. Every distinct CDR3 protein forms one entry, paired with its most common genes and DNA. The V and J calls and clone size are TCRdb's, not the authors'. The table for this sample lists about 640,000 distinct CDR3 sequences; about 43% of them were counted only once. The leading ten clones occupy 30% of the sample.

On the study overall, not on this receptor specifically: A strong correlation was found between observed TCR beta diversity and the percentage of naive T cells measured by flow cytometry. Since profiling was done on bulk unsorted PBMCs, naive and antigen-experienced compartments could not be conclusively compared. Compared with the aged group, more naive CD4+ T cells, fewer expanded clones and increased TCR diversity were shown by the long-lived group, suggesting age selection. Donor CMV infection status was unknown, potentially confounding age-related changes in expanded clonotypes. As age increased, observed TCR beta diversity per million T cells dropped in a roughly linear way, and a significant reduction was already evident by age roughly 36. Estimates of total diversity from one million sequenced T cells were regarded as lower bounds and underestimates.

This clonotype showed up just a few times. It has no known antigen specificity. Base-call qualities are not available, and no considerably larger clone is one nucleotide away. The donors were around 39 Caucasian individuals from Russia, aged roughly 6 to 100 years, who were systemically healthy. Around 10 milliliters of peripheral blood were drawn from each donor into EDTA-treated Vacutainer tubes. Ficoll-Paque density-gradient centrifugation was used to isolate PBMCs, with at least 6.5 million obtained per sample. Trizol reagent was used to extract total RNA from the PBMCs, yielding at least 6 micrograms per sample. For every donor, flow cytometry on a PBMC aliquot measured the percentage of naive CD45RAhigh/CD27high T cells. The junction carries 17 bases between V and J, which are trimmed by 7 bases and 4 bases respectively. As encoded in the germline V gene, CDR1 is SQVTM while CDR2 is ANQGSEA. The CDR3 runs 14 residues from the cysteine to the phenylalanine. Just the 42-base CDR3 DNA is kept, in frame starting at base 1.

The sequence is built from TRBV29-1 and TRBJ1-5; TRBD1 is perhaps the D gene, given 6 matching bases. The origin of this receptor is a man aged 80 or over in good health. Sequenced sample: blood. The sequence in DNA is TGCAGCGCCCAAGGGGCAGGGGTAAATCAGCCCCAGCATTTT. It translates to CSAQGAGVNQPQHF. The full variable domain, completed from the reference TRBV29-1 and TRBJ1-5 proteins outside the CDR3, reads SAVISQKPSRDICQRGTSLTIQCQVDSQVTMMFWYRQQPGQSLTLIATANQGSEATYESGFVIDKFPISRPNLTFSTLTVSNMSPEDSSIYLCSAQGAGVNQPQHFGDGTRLSIL.